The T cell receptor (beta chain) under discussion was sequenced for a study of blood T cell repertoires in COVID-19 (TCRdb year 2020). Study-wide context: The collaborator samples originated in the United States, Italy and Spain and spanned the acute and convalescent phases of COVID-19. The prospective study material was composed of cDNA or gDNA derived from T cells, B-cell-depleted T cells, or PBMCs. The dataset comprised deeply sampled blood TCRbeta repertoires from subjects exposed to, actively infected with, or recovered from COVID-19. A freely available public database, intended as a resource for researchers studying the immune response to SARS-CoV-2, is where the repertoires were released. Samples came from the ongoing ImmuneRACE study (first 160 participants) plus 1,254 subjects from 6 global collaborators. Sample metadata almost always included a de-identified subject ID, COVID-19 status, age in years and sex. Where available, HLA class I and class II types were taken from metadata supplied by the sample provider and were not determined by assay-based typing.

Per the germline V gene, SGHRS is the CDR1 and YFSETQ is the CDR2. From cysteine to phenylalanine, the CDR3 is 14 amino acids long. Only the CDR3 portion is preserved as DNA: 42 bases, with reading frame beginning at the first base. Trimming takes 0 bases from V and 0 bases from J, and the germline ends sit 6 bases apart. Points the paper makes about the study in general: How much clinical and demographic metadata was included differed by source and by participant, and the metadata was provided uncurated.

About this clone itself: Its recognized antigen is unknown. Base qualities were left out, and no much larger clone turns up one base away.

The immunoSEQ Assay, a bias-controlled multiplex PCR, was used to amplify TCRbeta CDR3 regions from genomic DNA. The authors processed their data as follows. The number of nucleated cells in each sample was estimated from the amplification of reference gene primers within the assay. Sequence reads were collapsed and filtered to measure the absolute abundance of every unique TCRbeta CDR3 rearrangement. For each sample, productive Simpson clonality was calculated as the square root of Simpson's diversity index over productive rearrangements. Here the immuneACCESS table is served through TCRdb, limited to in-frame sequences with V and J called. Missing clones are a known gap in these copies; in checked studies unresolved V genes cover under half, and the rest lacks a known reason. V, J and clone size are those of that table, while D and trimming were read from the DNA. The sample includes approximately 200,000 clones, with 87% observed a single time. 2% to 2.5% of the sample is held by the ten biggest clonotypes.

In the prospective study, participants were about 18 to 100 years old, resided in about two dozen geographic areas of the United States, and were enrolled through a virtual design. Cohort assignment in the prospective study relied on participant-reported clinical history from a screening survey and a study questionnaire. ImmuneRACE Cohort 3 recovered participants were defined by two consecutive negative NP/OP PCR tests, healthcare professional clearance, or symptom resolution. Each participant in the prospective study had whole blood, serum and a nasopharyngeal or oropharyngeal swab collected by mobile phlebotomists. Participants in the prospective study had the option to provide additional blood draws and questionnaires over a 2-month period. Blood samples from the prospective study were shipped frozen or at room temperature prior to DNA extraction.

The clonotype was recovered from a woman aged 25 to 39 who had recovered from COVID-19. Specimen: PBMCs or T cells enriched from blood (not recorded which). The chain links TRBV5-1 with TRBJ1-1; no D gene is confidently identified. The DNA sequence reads TGCGCCAGCAGCTTGGGGCAGATGAACACTGAAGCTTTCTTT. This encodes CASSLGQMNTEAFF.